The 12 T cell receptor beta chains in this list originate from one sample, sequenced in a study of early T cells in non-severe SARS-CoV-2 infection. One entry per CDR3 protein, called by TCRdb with MiXCR from the 5' RACE reads. The sample consists of about 98,000 distinct CDR3 sequences, approximately 14% of them appearing once. Sequencing used whole blood. The receptors originated from an adult who was a healthcare worker with PCR-confirmed SARS-CoV-2 infection or an uninfected control (not recorded which).

The gene calls are TRBV5-1 and TRBJ1-1; perhaps TRBD1 as D (6 bases). The CDR3 contains 18 residues. Trimming removed 0 bases at V and 4 bases at J, with 22 bases between. Germline lookup yields CDR1 SGHRS and CDR2 YFSETQ. In DNA form, the CDR3 reads TGCGCCAGCAGCTTGGATTGGGGCAGGGGCAGGGTGACCACTGAAGCTTTCTTT. It encodes CASSLDWGRGRVTTEAFF.

A note on this clonotype: A read error may be the cause here, since a much bigger clone is one base away. The V gene is TRBV6-4, the J gene TRBJ2-1, with 7 bases lining up with TRBD1. CDR1 and CDR2 (germline): MRHNA, SNTAGT. This CDR3 is built from 13 residues. J lost 5 bases, V lost 6 bases, and 4 bases had no gene match. The DNA for the CDR3 is TGTGCCAGCAGACTGGGACAGAACAATGAGCAGTTCTTC. Its translation: CASRLGQNNEQFF.

The rearrangement uses TRBV7-8 and TRBJ2-7, with no clear D. Germline V CDR1 and CDR2: SGHVS, FQNEAQ. This CDR3 spans 13 amino acids. CDR3 residues: CATGPSSSYEQYF. CDR3 sequence (DNA): TGTGCGACCGGACCCTCGAGCTCCTACGAGCAGTACTTC.

The V and J genes are TRBV19 and TRBJ2-3; D unclear. The CDR3 has 15 amino acids. V was shortened by 6 bases and J by 3 bases, with 16 bases between the two germline ends. CDR1 is LNHDA, CDR2 SQIVND, per germline (reference sequence). CDR3 coding DNA: TGTGCCAGTAGCCCCGACCCATATCCGACAGATACGCAGTATTTT. Translated, it gives CASSPDPYPTDTQYF.

This clonotype was seen a handful of times. The chain uses TRBV6-1 and TRBJ2-6; 8 bases line up with TRBD1. After removal of 6 bases from V and 1 base from J, the junction contained 2 bases not matched to a gene. This CDR3 has 15 amino acids. CDR1 is MNHNS and CDR2 is SASEGT in the germline V gene. Here the CDR3 DNA reads TGTGCCAGCAGGGGGACAGGATCTGGGGCCAACGTCCTGACTTTC. Translating gives CASRGTGSGANVLTF.

The chain uses TRBV5-6 and TRBJ2-7; TRBD1 matches 7 bases. CDR1 is SGHDT and CDR2 is YYEEEE in the germline V gene. V dropped 3 bases and J dropped 1; count of bases not matched to a gene: 7. The CDR3 is 15 amino acids. CDR3 sequence reads: CASSSLYRGSYEQYF. The CDR3 DNA sequence: TGTGCCAGCAGCTCTCTATACAGGGGATCCTACGAGCAGTACTTC.

This clonotype turned up a few times. The chain combines TRBV20-1 with TRBJ2-1; perhaps TRBD2 as D (5 bases). Germline V CDR1 and CDR2: DFQATT, SNEGSKA (reference sequence). The CDR3 has 15 amino acids. The V gene lost 0 bases and the J gene lost 4 bases, with 13 bases spanning the gap. This chain's CDR3 is CSARDRKRNYNEQFF. The CDR3 coding sequence is TGCAGTGCTAGAGATCGTAAGCGGAATTACAATGAGCAGTTCTTC.

The chain combines TRBV7-9 with TRBJ2-2; D is unresolved. Germline V CDR1 and CDR2: SEHNR, FQNEAQ (reference sequence). V was clipped by 3 bases and J by 5 bases, with 16 bases between them. The CDR3 contains 16 residues. In DNA, the CDR3 is TGTGCCAGCAGCTTTGTCGTAAGGGCGGAAACCGGGGAGCTGTTTTTT. Its protein product is CASSFVVRAETGELFF.

The V call is TRBV5-5, the J call TRBJ1-1; D unclear. Trimming shortened V by 1 base and J by 7 bases, and 23 bases separated the two germline ends. The CDR3 extends over 17 amino acids. Germline assignment: CDR1 SGHKS and CDR2 YYEKEE (reference sequence). The CDR3 coding sequence is TGTGCCAGCAGCTTGAGAGTTGTGTTAAGGCGGAGCCTTGAAGCTTTCTTT. It yields the protein CASSLRVVLRRSLEAFF.

This clonotype has a count of ten or more. The V call is TRBV20-1, the J call TRBJ2-1; 11 bases line up with TRBD1. This CDR3 region has 16 residues. V shed 2 bases, J shed 7 bases, and the junction held 10 bases outside the gene matches. Per the germline V gene, CDR1 is DFQATT and CDR2 is SNEGSKA (reference sequence). The CDR3 here is CSARSGQGVSTNEQFF. In DNA, the CDR3 is TGCAGTGCTAGATCGGGACAGGGGGTTTCGACGAATGAGCAGTTCTTC.

The chain combines TRBV9 with TRBJ2-1; possibly TRBD1 or TRBD2 for D (6 bases each). V was shortened by 10 bases and J by 0 bases, with 14 bases between the two germline ends. The germline V gene has CDR1 SGDLS and CDR2 YYNGEE. This CDR3 is built from 14 residues. The CDR3, as DNA: TGTGCCTCCGGGGGCTCGAGCTCCTACAATGAGCAGTTCTTC. Amino acid sequence: CASGGSSSYNEQFF.

This clonotype was picked up a small number of times. V is TRBV29-1 and J is TRBJ1-2; 12 bases align to TRBD1. This CDR3 comprises 13 residues. The germline CDR1 and CDR2 sequences are SQVTM and ANQGSEA. Losses at the gene ends were 8 bases for V and 7 bases for J; bases not matched to a gene: 8. The CDR3 DNA reads TGCAGCTCCGGGACAGGGGGCGCGAGTGGCTACACCTTC. Its protein is CSSGTGGASGYTF.